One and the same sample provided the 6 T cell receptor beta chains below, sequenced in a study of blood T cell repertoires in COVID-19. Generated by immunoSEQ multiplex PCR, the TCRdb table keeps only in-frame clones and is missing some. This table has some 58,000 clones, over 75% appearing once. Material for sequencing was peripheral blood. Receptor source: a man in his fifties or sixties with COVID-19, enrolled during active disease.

The CDR3 sequence is CASSEPGLAGQYQETQYF. The CDR3 nucleotides read TGTGCCAGCAGCGAACCGGGACTAGCGGGGCAGTACCAAGAGACCCAGTACTTC. The chain links TRBV9 to TRBJ2-5; the match to TRBD2 covers 13 bases. The V gene's germline CDR1 is SGDLS and CDR2 YYNGEE. The CDR3 is 18 amino acids. Trimming took 3 bases from V and 0 from J; bases not matched to a gene: 8.

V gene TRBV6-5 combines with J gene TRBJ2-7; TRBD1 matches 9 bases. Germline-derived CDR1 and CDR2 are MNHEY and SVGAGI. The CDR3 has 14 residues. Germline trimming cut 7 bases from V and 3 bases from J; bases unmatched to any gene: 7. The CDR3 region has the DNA TGTGCCAGCACTCAAGGGGACAGGGTCTACGAGCAGTACTTC. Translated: CASTQGDRVYEQYF.

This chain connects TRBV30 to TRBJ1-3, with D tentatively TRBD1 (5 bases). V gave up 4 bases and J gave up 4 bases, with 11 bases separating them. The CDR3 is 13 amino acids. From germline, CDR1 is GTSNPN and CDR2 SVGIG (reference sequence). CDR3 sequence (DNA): TGTGCCTGGACAGGGAACATGGGAAACACCATATATTTT. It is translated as CAWTGNMGNTIYF.

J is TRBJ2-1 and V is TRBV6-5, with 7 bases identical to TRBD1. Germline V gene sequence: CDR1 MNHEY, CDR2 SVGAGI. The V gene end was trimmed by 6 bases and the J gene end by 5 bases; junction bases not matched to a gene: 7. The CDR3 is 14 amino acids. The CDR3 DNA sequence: TGTGCCAGCAGAATGGACAGGACTGACAATGAGCAGTTCTTC. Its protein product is CASRMDRTDNEQFF.

The CDR3 DNA reads as TGCGCCAGCAGCTTGGCAGTTACTGGGGCCAACGTCCTGACTTTC. Translated: CASSLAVTGANVLTF. The V gene is TRBV5-1, the J gene TRBJ2-6; no firm D call. The CDR3 loop spans 15 amino acids. CDR1 is SGHRS, CDR2 YFSETQ, per germline. Trimming left V 0 bases short and J 2 bases short, with 6 bases between.

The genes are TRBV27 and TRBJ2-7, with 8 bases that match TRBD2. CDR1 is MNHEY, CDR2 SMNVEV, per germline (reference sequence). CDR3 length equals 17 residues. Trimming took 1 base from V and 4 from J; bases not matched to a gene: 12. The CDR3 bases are TGTGCCAGCAGTTTATTACCCCGAGCGGGAGTGGCGTACGAGCAGTACTTC. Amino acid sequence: CASSLLPRAGVAYEQYF.